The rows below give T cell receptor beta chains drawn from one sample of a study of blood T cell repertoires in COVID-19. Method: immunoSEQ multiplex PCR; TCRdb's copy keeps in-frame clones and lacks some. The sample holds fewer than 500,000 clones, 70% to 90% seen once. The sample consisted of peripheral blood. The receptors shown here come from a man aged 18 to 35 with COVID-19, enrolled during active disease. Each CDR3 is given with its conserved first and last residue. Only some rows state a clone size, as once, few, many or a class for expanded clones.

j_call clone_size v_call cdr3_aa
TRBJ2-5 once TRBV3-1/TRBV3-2 CASSQTGGAETQYF
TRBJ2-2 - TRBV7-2 CASSLGGYGELFF
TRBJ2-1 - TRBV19 CASRTGTSGSSEQFF
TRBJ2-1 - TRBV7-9 CANQKEEQGGKFF
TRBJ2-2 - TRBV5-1 CASSLTGQSTGELFF
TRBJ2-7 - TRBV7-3 CASSLLAGGPYEQYF
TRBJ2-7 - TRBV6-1 CASSEASVSRQYF
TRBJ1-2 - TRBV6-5 CASSYSSPRGYGYTF
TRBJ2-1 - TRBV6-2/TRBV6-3 CASTPGRDNSNEQFF
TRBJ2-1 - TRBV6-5 CASSYYSGGYYNEQFF
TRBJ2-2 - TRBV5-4 CASSPDSSTGELFF
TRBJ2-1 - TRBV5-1 CASSSGDYHNEQFF
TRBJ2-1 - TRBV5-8 CASSYSGGSYNEQFF
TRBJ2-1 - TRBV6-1 CATRPPGQGAPVLFF
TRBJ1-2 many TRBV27 CASSLSAPYYGYTF
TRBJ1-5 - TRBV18 CASSPTGQRNQPQHF
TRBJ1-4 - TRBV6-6 CASAANEKLFF
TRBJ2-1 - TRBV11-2 CASSRGLGSSYNEQFF
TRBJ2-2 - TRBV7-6 CASSRDRALTGELFF
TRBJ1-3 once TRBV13 CASSSRGQPHGLYF
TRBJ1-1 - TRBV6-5 CASFRDAFMNTEAFF
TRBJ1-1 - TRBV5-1 CASSLAGTQNTEAFF
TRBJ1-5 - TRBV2 CASSEVTGTQPQHF
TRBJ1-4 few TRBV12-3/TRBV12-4 CASTSQEKLFF
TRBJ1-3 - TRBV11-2 CASSLVTGFGNTIYF
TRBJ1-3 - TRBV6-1 CASSAQTGSSSGNTIYF
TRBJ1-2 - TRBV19 CASSIEGQYYGYTF
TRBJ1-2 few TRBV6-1 CASSEQEGGGYTF
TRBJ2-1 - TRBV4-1 CASSQGDLAWSSYNEQFF
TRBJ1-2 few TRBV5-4 CASSLAGGRSYTF
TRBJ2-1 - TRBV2 CASSYLAGEPNEQFF
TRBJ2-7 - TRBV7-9 CASSLSRGFSSYEQYF
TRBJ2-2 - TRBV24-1 CATSDPRGAGELFF
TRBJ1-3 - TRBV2 CASSDSGQGAGNTIYF
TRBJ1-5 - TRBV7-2 CASSLETPTFGQPQHF
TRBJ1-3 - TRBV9 CASSVNSGNTIYF
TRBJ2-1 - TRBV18 CASSPPNRGTSGVNEQFF
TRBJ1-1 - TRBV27 CASSFRPTGNTEAFF
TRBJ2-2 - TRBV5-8 CAGSGLAVPLTGELFF
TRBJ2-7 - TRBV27 CASSRQGVQSYEQYF
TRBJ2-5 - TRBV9 CASSVTGAYQETQYF
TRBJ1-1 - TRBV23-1 CANLQWKDTEAFF
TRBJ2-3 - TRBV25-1 CASRGTVSTDTQYF
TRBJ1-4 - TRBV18 CASSPGTGDEKLFF
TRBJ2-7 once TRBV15 CATSRDLGRAYEQYF